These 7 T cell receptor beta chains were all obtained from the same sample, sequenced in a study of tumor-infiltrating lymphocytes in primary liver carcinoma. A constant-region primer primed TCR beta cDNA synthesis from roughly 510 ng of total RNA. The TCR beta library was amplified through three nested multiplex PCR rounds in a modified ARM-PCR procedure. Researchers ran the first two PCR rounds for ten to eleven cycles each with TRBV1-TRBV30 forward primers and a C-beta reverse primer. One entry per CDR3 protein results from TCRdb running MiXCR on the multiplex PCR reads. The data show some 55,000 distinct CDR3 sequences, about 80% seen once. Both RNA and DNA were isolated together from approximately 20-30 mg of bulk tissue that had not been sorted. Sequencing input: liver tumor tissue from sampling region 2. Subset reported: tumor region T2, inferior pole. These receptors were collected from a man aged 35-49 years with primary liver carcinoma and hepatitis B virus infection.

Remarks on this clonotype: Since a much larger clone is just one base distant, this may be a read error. CDR3 residues: CVSSREARASYEQYF. The CDR3, as DNA: TGTGTCAGCAGCCGCGAGGCTAGGGCTTCCTACGAGCAGTACTTC. This chain joins TRBV6-5 and TRBJ2-7; D not certain. This CDR3 is built from 15 residues. Per the germline V gene, CDR1 is MNHEY and CDR2 is SVGAGI.

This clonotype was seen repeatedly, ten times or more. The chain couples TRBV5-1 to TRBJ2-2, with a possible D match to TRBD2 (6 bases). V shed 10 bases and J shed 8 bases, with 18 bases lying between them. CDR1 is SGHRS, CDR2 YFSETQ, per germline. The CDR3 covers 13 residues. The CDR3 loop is CAGRGGEAGELFF. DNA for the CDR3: TGCGCCGGCCGTGGAGGGGAAGCTGGGGAGCTGTTTTTT.

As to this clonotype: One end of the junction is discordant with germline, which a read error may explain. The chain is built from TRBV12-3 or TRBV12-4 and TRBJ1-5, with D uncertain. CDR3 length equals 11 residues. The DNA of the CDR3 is TGTGCCATCAGTTTAGATCAACCCCAGCATTTT. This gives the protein CAISLDQPQHF.

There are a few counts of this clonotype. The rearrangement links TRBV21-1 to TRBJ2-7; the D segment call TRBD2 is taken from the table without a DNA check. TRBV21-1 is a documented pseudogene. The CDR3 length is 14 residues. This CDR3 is CASSGRSPSYEQYF. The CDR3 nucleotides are TGTGCCAGCAGCGGGAGGTCTCCCTCCTACGAGCAGTACTTC.

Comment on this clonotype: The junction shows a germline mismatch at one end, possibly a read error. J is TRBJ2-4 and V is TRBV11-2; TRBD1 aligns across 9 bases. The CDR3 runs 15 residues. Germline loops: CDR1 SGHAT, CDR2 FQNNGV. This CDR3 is CASSHQQGAENIQYF. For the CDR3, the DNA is TGTGCCAGCAGCCACCAACAGGGGGCCGAAAACATTCAATACTTC. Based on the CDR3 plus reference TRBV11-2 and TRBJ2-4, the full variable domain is EAGVAQSPRYKIIEKRQSVAFWCNPISGHATLYWYQQILGQGPKLLIQFQNNGVVDDSQLPKDRFSAERLKGVDSTLKIQPAKLEDSAVYLCASSHQQGAENIQYFGAGTRLSVL.

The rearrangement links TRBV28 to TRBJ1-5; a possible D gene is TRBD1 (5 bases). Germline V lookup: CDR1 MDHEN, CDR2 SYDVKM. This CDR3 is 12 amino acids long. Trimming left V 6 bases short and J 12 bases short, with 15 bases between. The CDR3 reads CASSPSGTLQHF. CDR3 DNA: TGTGCCAGCAGCCCCTCCGGGACCCTCCAGCATTTT. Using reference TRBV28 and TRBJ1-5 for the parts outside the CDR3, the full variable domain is DVKVTQSSRYLVKRTGEKVFLECVQDMDHENMFWYRQDPGLGLRLIYFSYDVKMKEKGDIPEGYSVSREKKERFSLILESASTNQTSMYLCASSPSGTLQHFGDGTRLSIL.

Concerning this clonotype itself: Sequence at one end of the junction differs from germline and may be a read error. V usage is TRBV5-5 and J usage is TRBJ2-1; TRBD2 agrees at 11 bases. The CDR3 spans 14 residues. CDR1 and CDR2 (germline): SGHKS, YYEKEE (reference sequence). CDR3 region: CANSSTSGDNERFF. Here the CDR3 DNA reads TGTGCCAACAGCTCGACTAGCGGGGACAATGAACGGTTCTTC.